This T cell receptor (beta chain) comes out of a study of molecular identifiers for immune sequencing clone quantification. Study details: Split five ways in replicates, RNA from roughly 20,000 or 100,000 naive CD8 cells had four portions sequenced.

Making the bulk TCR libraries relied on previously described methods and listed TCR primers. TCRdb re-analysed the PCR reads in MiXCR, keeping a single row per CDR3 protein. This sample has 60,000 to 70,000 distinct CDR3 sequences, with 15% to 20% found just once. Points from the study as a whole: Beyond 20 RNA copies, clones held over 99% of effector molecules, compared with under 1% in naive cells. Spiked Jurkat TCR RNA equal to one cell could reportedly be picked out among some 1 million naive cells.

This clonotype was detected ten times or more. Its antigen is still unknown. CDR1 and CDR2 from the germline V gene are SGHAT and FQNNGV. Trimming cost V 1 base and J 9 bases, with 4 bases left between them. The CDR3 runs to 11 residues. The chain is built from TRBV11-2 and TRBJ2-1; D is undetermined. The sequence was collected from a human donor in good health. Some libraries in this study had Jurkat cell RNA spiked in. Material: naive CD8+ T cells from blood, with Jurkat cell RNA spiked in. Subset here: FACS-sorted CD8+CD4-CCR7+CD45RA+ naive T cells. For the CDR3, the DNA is TGTGCCAGCAGCTTAGGACGTGAGCAGTTCTTC. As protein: CASSLGREQFF.